The sequence of this TCR beta chain was determined in a study of OX40 agonist ivuxolimab in advanced cancers. The wider study: Eligibility rules accepted prior anti-PD-1, anti-PD-L1 or anti-CTLA-4 therapy, and around 40% had some. Findings of the study overall: Fewer expanded clones were found on average in CD4+ than in CD8+ T cells. Compared with others, partial responders at 0.1-3.0 mg/kg displayed clonal expansion among the lowest.

The CDR3 has 15 residues. V shed 0 bases and J shed 0 bases, with 9 bases lying between them. Germline CDR1 and CDR2: SNHLY and FYNNEI. Profiled with immunoSEQ multiplex PCR; TCRdb holds only in-frame clones, not every one. The table has 45,000 to 50,000 clones, around nine tenths seen once. For this clone: No antigen is known for it.

The TCR was taken from an adult with an advanced solid tumor such as melanoma, head and neck, liver or kidney cancer. The rearrangement links TRBV2 to TRBJ2-7, with D unclear. The sample here was CD4+ or CD8+ T cells sorted from blood, taken in a trial of the OX40 agonist ivuxolimab. The CDR3 loop reads CASSEAPADSYEQYF. The CDR3 DNA sequence: TGTGCCAGCAGTGAAGCGCCCGCAGACTCCTACGAGCAGTACTTC.